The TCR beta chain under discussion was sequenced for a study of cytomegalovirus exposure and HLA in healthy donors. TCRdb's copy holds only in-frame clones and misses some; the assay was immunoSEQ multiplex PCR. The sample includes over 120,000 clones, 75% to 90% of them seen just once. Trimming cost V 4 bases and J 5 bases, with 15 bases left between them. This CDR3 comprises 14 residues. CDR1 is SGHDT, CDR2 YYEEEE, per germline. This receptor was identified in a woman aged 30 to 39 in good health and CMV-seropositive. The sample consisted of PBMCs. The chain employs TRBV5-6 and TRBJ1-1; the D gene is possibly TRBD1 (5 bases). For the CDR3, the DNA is TGTGCCAGCAGCCTAGGGACGGGGGGTACTGAAGCTTTCTTT. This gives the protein CASSLGTGGTEAFF.